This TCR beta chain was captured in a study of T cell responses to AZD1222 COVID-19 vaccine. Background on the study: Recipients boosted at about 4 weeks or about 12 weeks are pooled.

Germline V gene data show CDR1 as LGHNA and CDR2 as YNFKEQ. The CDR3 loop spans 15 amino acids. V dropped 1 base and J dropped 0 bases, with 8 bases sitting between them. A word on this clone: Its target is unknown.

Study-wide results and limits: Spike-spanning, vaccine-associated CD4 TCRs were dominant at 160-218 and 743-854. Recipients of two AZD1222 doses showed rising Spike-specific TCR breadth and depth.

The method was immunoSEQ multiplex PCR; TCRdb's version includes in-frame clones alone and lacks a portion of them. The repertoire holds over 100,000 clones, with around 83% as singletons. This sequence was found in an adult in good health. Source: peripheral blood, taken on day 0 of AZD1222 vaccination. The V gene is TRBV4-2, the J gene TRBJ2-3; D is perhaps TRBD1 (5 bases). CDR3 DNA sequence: TGTGCCAGCAGCCAAGGGACACCGAGCACAGATACGCAGTATTTT. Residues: CASSQGTPSTDTQYF.